A single sample is the source of the 12 T cell receptor beta chains below, sequenced in a study of OX40 agonist ivuxolimab in advanced cancers. Method: immunoSEQ multiplex PCR; TCRdb's copy keeps in-frame clones and lacks some. The sample lists tens of thousands of clones, about 88% occurring once. Sequences were derived from CD4+ or CD8+ T cells sorted from blood, sampled in a trial of the OX40 agonist ivuxolimab. The receptors come from an adult with an advanced solid tumor such as melanoma, head and neck, liver or kidney cancer.

The chain has TRBV12-5 and TRBJ2-3; D possibly corresponds to TRBD2 (6 bases). Germline values: CDR1 LGHNT, CDR2 FRNRAP. Deletions cut 1 base from V and 2 bases from J, with 16 bases between. This CDR3 contains 17 residues. DNA of the CDR3: TGTGCTAGTGGTTTGGAGCCCTCTAGCGAACACACAGATACGCAGTATTTT. It encodes CASGLEPSSEHTDTQYF.

The J gene is TRBJ1-2, the V gene TRBV14; TRBD1 matches 9 bases. V was pared by 5 bases and J by 7 bases, with 5 bases of the junction left unmatched. Germline V gives CDR1 SGHDN, CDR2 FVKESK. The CDR3 sequence is 13 residues long. This CDR3 is CASSSWTGVGYTF. The CDR3 DNA is TGTGCCAGCAGCTCTTGGACAGGGGTTGGCTACACCTTC.

V and J are TRBV5-6 and TRBJ2-7; 12 bases are shared with TRBD1. The CDR3 loop spans 16 amino acids. J was trimmed by 6 bases and V by 0 bases; bases with no gene match: 7. Germline loops: CDR1 SGHDT, CDR2 YYEEEE. CDR3 in DNA: TGTGCCAGCAGCTTGGGAGGGGGGACAGGGGGCGCCGAGCAGTACTTC. Its protein product is CASSLGGGTGGAEQYF.

This sequence joins TRBV28 and TRBJ2-7; 7 nucleotides line up with TRBD2. J lost 1 base, V lost 6 bases, and 6 bases had no gene match. CDR3 length: 14 amino acids. CDR1 and CDR2 (germline): MDHEN, SYDVKM. Here the CDR3 DNA reads TGTGCCAGCAGCCCCATGGGGGGGTCCTACGAGCAGTACTTC. Translation: CASSPMGGSYEQYF.

This sequence joins TRBV18 and TRBJ1-1; TRBD1 matches 7 bases. CDR1 and CDR2 (germline): KGHSH, LQKENI. This CDR3 has 14 amino acids. The junction had 7 bases not matched to a gene; V was cut back by 5 bases and J by 4 bases. The DNA for the CDR3 is TGTGCCAGCTCAAAAACAGGGGAGACCACTGAAGCTTTCTTT. Translation: CASSKTGETTEAFF.

This clone was picked up one time. The chain joins TRBV10-3 to TRBJ2-3, with TRBD1 matching 7 bases. Trimming took 6 bases from V and 2 from J; bases not matched to a gene: 5. From germline, CDR1 is ENHRY and CDR2 SYGVKD. The CDR3 loop spans 14 amino acids. DNA of the CDR3: TGTGCCATCAGGGAGACAGGGTTCACAGATACGCAGTATTTT. Its protein product is CAIRETGFTDTQYF.

The chain employs TRBV14 and TRBJ2-7; D perhaps matches TRBD2 (6 bases). The CDR3 consists of 12 residues. CDR1 is SGHDN, CDR2 FVKESK, per germline. V shed 8 bases and J shed 0 bases, with 8 bases lying between them. Here the CDR3 DNA reads TGTGCCAGCGCGGGATCCTCCTACGAGCAGTACTTC. This translates into CASAGSSYEQYF.

The V call is TRBV7-3, the J call TRBJ2-2, with TRBD1 identical over 12 bases. The CDR3 runs to 18 residues. CDR1 and CDR2 (germline): SGHTA, FQGTGA. V dropped 2 bases and J dropped 6; count of bases not matched to a gene: 10. The CDR3 loop reads CASSLLPRGTGGSGELFF. The CDR3 bases are TGTGCCAGCAGCTTACTACCGAGAGGGACAGGGGGCTCCGGGGAGCTGTTTTTT.

Comments on this clone: A read error may produce the germline difference seen at one junction end. The V gene is TRBV19, the J gene TRBJ1-3; perhaps TRBD1 as D (5 bases). The CDR3 spans 15 residues. Germline V gene lookup returns CDR1 LNHDA and CDR2 SQIVND (reference sequence). The CDR3, as DNA: TGTGCCAGTAGTAGGGGACCTAACTCTAGAAACACCATATATTTT. This encodes CASSRGPNSRNTIYF.

This clone has only one observation. The V call is TRBV28, the J call TRBJ2-5; TRBD2 aligns across 9 bases. The CDR3 runs 15 residues. After removal of 6 bases from V and 1 base from J, the junction contained 6 bases not matched to a gene. Germline V gene data show CDR1 as MDHEN and CDR2 as SYDVKM. The CDR3: CASSILAGPQETQYF. The CDR3, as DNA: TGTGCCAGCAGCATACTAGCGGGCCCCCAAGAGACCCAGTACTTC. Looking up the rest from reference TRBV28 and TRBJ2-5 gives the full variable domain: DVKVTQSSRYLVKRTGEKVFLECVQDMDHENMFWYRQDPGLGLRLIYFSYDVKMKEKGDIPEGYSVSREKKERFSLILESASTNQTSMYLCASSILAGPQETQYFGPGTRLLVL.

On this clone itself: One end of the junction does not line up with germline, which may come from a read error. In the same sample, other DNA sequences code for this CDR3. The chain uses TRBV7-9 and TRBJ1-1; tentative D call: TRBD1 (5 bases). The germline gives CDR1 SEHNR, CDR2 FQNEAQ (reference sequence). There are 13 residues in the CDR3. CDR3 amino acids: CASSSQVNTEAFF. CDR3 DNA sequence: TGTGCCAGCAGCTCACAGGTGAACACTGAGGCTTTCTTT.

The chain carries TRBV6-1 and TRBJ2-3; no clear D gene. CDR1 MNHNS and CDR2 SASEGT come from the germline V gene. V was cut by 4 bases and J by 3 bases, with 5 bases left in between. This CDR3 has 12 amino acids. CDR3 protein: CASSGYTDTQYF. The CDR3 DNA is TGTGCCAGCAGTGGATATACAGATACGCAGTATTTT.